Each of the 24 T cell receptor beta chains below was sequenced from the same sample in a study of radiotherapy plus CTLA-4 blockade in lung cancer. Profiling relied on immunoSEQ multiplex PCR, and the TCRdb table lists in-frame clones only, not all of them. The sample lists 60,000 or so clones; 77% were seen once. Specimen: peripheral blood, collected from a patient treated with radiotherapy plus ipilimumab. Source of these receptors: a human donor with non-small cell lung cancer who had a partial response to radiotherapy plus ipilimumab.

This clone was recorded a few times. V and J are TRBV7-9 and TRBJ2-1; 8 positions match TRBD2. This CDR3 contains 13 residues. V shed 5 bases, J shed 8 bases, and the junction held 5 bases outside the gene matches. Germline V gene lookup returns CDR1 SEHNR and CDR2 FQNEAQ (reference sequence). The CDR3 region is CASSIGLADEQFF. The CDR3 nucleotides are TGTGCCAGCAGCATAGGACTAGCCGATGAGCAGTTCTTC.

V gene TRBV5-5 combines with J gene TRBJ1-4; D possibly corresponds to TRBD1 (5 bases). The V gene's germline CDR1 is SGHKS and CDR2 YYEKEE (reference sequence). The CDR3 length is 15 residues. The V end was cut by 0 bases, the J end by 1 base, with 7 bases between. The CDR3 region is CASSLEGLTNEKLFF. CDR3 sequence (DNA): TGTGCCAGCAGCTTGGAGGGACTAACTAATGAAAAACTGTTTTTT.

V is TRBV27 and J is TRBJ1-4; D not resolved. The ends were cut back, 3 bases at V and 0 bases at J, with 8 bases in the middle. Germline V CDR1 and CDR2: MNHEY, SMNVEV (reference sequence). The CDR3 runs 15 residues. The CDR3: CASSFRHTTNEKLFF. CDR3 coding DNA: TGTGCCAGCAGTTTCCGACATACAACTAATGAAAAACTGTTTTTT.

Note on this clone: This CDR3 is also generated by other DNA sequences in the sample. CDR3 sequence (DNA): TGTGCCAGCAGTTACCTGACAGATACGCAGTATTTT. As protein: CASSYLTDTQYF. V usage is TRBV6-6 and J usage is TRBJ2-3; D gene ambiguous. V was pared by 2 bases and J by 3 bases, with 3 bases between. CDR1 MNHNY and CDR2 SVGAGI come from the germline V gene (reference sequence). The CDR3 has 12 amino acids.

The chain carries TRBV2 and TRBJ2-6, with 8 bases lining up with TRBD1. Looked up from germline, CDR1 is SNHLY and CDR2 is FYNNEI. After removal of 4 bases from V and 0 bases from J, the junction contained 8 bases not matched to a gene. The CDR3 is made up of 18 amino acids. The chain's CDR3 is CASSARQGLRSGANVLTF. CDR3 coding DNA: TGTGCCAGCAGTGCCAGACAGGGGTTGCGCTCTGGGGCCAACGTCCTGACTTTC.

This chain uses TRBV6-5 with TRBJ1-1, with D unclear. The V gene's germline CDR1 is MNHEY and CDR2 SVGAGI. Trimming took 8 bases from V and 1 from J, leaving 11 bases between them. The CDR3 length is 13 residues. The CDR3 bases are TGTGCCAGCGCCTCTCGGAGGAACACTGAAGCTTTCTTT. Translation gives CASASRRNTEAFF.

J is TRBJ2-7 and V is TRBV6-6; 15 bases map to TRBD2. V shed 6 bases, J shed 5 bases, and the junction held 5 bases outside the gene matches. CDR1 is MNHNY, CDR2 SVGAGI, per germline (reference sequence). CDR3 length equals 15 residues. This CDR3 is CASRPGLAGGDEQYF. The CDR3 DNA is TGTGCCAGCAGGCCGGGACTAGCGGGGGGAGACGAGCAGTACTTC.

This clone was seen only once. The CDR3 nucleotides are TGCGCCAGCAGCTTACAGGGGGCTCTGGAGACCCAGTACTTC. It encodes CASSLQGALETQYF. J is TRBJ2-5 and V is TRBV5-1, with 9 bases that match TRBD1. CDR1 is SGHRS, CDR2 YFSETQ, per germline. V lost 2 bases and J lost 5; bases outside the gene matches: 4. This CDR3 has 14 amino acids. The full variable domain, in which reference TRBV5-1 and TRBJ2-5 provide the parts outside the CDR3, is KAGVTQTPRYLIKTRGQQVTLSCSPISGHRSVSWYQQTPGQGLQFLFEYFSETQRNKGNFPGRFSGRQFSNSRSEMNVSTLELGDSALYLCASSLQGALETQYFGPGTRLLVL.

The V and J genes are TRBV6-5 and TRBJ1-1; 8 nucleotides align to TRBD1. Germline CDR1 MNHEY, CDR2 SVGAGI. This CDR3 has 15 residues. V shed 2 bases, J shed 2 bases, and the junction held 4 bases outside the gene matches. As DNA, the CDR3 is TGTGCCAGCAGTTACGGACAGGGATATAACACTGAAGCTTTCTTT. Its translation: CASSYGQGYNTEAFF.

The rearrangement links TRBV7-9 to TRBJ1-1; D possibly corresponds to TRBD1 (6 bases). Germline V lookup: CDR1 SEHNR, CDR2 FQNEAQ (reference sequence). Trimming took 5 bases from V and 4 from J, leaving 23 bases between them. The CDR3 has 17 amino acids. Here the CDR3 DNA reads TGTGCCAGCAGCCCTGCTTTGCGCAGGGGAATAAGCACTGAAGCTTTCTTT. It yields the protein CASSPALRRGISTEAFF. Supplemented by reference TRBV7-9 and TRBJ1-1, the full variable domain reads DTGVSQNPRHKITKRGQNVTFRCDPISEHNRLYWYRQTLGQGPEFLTYFQNEAQLEKSRLLSDRFSAERPKGSFSTLEIQRTEQGDSAMYLCASSPALRRGISTEAFFGQGTRLTVV.

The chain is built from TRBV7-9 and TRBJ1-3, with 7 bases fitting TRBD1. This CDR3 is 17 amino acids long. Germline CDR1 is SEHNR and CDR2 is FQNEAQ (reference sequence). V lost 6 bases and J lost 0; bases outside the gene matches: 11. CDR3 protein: CASSSSGQRLSGNTIYF. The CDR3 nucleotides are TGTGCCAGCAGTAGCTCGGGACAGCGTCTCTCTGGAAACACCATATATTTT.

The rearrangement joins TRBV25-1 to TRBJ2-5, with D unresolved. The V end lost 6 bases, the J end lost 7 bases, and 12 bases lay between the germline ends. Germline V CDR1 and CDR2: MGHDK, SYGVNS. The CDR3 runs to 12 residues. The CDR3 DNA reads TGTGCCAGCAGGAACCCCGGTGGGACCCAGTACTTC. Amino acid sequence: CASRNPGGTQYF.

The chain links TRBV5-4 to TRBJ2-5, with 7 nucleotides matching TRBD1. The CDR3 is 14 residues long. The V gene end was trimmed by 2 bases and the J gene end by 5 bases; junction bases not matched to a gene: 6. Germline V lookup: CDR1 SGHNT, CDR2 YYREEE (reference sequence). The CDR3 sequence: CASSLLGRGETQYF. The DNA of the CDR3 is TGTGCCAGCAGCTTATTGGGCAGGGGGGAGACCCAGTACTTC. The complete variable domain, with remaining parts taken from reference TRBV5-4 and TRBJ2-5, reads ETGVTQSPTHLIKTRGQQVTLRCSSQSGHNTVSWYQQALGQGPQFIFQYYREEENGRGNFPPRFSGLQFPNYSSELNVNALELDDSALYLCASSLLGRGETQYFGPGTRLLVL.

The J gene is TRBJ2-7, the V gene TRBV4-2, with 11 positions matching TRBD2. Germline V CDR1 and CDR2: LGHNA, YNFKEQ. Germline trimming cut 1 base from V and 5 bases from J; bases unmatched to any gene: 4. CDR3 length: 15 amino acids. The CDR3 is CASSQGLAGRDEQYF. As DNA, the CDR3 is TGTGCCAGCAGCCAAGGACTAGCGGGAAGAGACGAGCAGTACTTC.

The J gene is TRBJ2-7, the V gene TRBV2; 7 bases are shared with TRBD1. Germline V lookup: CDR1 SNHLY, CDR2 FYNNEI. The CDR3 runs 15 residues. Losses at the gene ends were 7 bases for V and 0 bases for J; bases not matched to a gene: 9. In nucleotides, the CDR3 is TGTGCCAGCAATTTACAGGGGACGGGCTCCTACGAGCAGTACTTC. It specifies CASNLQGTGSYEQYF.

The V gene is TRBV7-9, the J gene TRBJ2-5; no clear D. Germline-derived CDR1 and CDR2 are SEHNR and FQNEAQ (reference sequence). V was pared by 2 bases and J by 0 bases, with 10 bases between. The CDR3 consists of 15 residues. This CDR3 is CASSLPFRHQETQYF. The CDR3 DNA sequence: TGTGCCAGCAGCTTACCCTTCAGGCACCAAGAGACCCAGTACTTC.

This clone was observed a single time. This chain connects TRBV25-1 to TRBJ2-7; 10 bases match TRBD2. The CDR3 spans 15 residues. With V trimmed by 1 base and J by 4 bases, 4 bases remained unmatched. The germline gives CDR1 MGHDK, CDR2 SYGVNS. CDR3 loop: CASSESSGGAYEQYF. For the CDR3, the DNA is TGTGCCAGCAGTGAATCCAGCGGGGGGGCATACGAGCAGTACTTC.

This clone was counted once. DNA of the CDR3: TGCGCCAGCAGCTTGGGTCTGTCTATGAACACTGAAGCTTTCTTT. This translates into CASSLGLSMNTEAFF. This chain joins TRBV5-1 and TRBJ1-1; no firm D call. With 0 bases removed from V and 0 bases from J, the gap between germline ends came to 9 bases. Germline CDR1 SGHRS, CDR2 YFSETQ. The CDR3 loop spans 15 amino acids.

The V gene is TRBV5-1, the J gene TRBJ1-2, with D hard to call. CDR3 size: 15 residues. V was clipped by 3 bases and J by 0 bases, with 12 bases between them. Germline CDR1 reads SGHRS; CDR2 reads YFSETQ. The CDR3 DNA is TGCGCCAGCAGCTCAGAACCGACAACTAACTATGGCTACACCTTC. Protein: CASSSEPTTNYGYTF. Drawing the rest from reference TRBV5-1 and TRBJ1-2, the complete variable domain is KAGVTQTPRYLIKTRGQQVTLSCSPISGHRSVSWYQQTPGQGLQFLFEYFSETQRNKGNFPGRFSGRQFSNSRSEMNVSTLELGDSALYLCASSSEPTTNYGYTFGSGTRLTVV.

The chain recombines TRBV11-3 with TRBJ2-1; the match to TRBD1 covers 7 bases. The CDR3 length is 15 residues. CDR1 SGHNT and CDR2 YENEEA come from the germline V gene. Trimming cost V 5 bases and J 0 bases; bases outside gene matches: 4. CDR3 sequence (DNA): TGTGCCAGCAGCCCACAGGGGAGCTCCTACAATGAGCAGTTCTTC. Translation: CASSPQGSSYNEQFF.

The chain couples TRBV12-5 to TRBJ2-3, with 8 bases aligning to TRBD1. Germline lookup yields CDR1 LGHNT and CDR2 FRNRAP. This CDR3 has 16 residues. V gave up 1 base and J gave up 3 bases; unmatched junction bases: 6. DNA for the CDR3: TGTGCTAGTGGTTTGGGTGCAGGGGGCGGGACAGATACGCAGTATTTT. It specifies CASGLGAGGGTDTQYF.

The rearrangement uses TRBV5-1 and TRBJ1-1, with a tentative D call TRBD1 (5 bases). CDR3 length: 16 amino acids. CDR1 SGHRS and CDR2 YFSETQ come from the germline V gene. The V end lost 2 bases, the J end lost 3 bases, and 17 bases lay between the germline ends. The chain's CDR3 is CASSLHRGPYDTEAFF. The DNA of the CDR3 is TGCGCCAGCAGCTTACATAGGGGCCCCTACGACACTGAAGCTTTCTTT.

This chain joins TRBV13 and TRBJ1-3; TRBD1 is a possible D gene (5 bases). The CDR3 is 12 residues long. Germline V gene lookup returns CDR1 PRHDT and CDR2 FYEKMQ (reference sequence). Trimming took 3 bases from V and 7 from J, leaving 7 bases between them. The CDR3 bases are TGTGCCAGCAGCTTCGGGGGGAACACCATATATTTT. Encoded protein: CASSFGGNTIYF.

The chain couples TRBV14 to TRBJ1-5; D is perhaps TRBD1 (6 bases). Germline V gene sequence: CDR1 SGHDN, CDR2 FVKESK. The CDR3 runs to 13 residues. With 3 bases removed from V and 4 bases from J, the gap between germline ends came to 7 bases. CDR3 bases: TGTGCCAGCAGCCACCAGGGGAATCAGCCCCAGCATTTT. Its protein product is CASSHQGNQPQHF.